Listed here are 24 T cell receptor beta chains from one sample, sequenced in a study of cytomegalovirus exposure and HLA in healthy donors. Amplification used 60 Vbeta primers and 13 Jbeta primers. TCRdb's copy holds only in-frame clones and misses some; the assay was immunoSEQ multiplex PCR. The table lists some 80,000 clones, 62% of them singletons, with 3.5% to 4.5% in the top ten. Sequencing was carried out using PBMCs. These receptors came from a male donor in good health and CMV-seropositive.

The J gene is TRBJ1-5, the V gene TRBV7-9; D not certain. The CDR3 totals 13 residues. The germline V gene has CDR1 SEHNR and CDR2 FQNEAQ (reference sequence). V lost 1 base to trimming and J lost 7 bases, with 8 bases between them. CDR3 region: CASSLVAGQPQHF. The CDR3 nucleotides read TGTGCCAGCAGCTTAGTGGCGGGACAGCCCCAGCATTTT.

J is TRBJ2-1 and V is TRBV19; the D gene is possibly TRBD2 (6 bases). Trimming removed 1 base at V and 2 bases at J, with 6 bases between. Germline CDR1 is LNHDA and CDR2 is SQIVND (reference sequence). This CDR3 spans 14 amino acids. The CDR3 is CASSIGGAYNEQFF. CDR3 sequence (DNA): TGTGCCAGTAGTATAGGCGGGGCCTACAATGAGCAGTTCTTC. Complete variable domain (other parts from reference TRBV19 and TRBJ2-1): DGGITQSPKYLFRKEGQNVTLSCEQNLNHDAMYWYRQDPGQGLRLIYYSQIVNDFQKGDIAEGYSVSREKKESFPLTVTSAQKNPTAFYLCASSIGGAYNEQFFGPGTRLTVL.

This chain links TRBV11-3 with TRBJ1-1; D remains unclear. The germline V and J ends were trimmed by 4 bases and 4 bases, with 10 bases remaining between them. The germline gives CDR1 SGHNT, CDR2 YENEEA. CDR3 length: 13 residues. The CDR3: CASSSRAGTEAFF. As DNA, the CDR3 is TGTGCCAGCAGCTCGAGGGCGGGCACTGAAGCTTTCTTT.

The gene calls are TRBV9 and TRBJ1-1; D perhaps matches TRBD1 (5 bases). CDR3 length: 12 residues. Germline V lookup: CDR1 SGDLS, CDR2 YYNGEE. Trimming cost V 4 bases and J 3 bases, with 7 bases left between them. This CDR3 reads CASSPGYTEAFF. As DNA, the CDR3 is TGTGCCAGCAGCCCAGGGTACACTGAAGCTTTCTTT.

This clone was found a few times. The J gene is TRBJ2-1, the V gene TRBV9; possibly TRBD2 for D (6 bases). Trimming shortened V by 4 bases and J by 0 bases, and 11 bases separated the two germline ends. The CDR3 sequence is 15 residues long. Germline values: CDR1 SGDLS, CDR2 YYNGEE. CDR3 DNA: TGTGCCAGCAGCTCTGCTAGCGCCTCCTACAATGAGCAGTTCTTC. Its translation is CASSSASASYNEQFF. The whole variable domain, remainder taken from reference TRBV9 and TRBJ2-1, is DSGVTQTPKHLITATGQRVTLRCSPRSGDLSVYWYQQSLDQGLQFLIQYYNGEERAKGNILERFSAQQFPDLHSELNLSSLELGDSALYFCASSSASASYNEQFFGPGTRLTVL.

Within the sample, this clone is medium-sized. The chain uses TRBV19 and TRBJ1-6; no definite D call. This CDR3 has 12 residues. Between the trimmed V and J ends, which lost 4 bases and 7 bases, there was a span of 5 bases. CDR1 is LNHDA and CDR2 is SQIVND in the germline V gene (reference sequence). Written as DNA, the CDR3 is TGTGCCAGTAGTACCCAGAATTCACCCCTCCACTTT. Translated: CASSTQNSPLHF. Complete variable domain (other parts from reference TRBV19 and TRBJ1-6): DGGITQSPKYLFRKEGQNVTLSCEQNLNHDAMYWYRQDPGQGLRLIYYSQIVNDFQKGDIAEGYSVSREKKESFPLTVTSAQKNPTAFYLCASSTQNSPLHFGNGTRLTVT.

V and J are TRBV5-6 and TRBJ2-7; weak D call: TRBD2 (5 bases). The CDR3 length is 15 residues. CDR1 is SGHDT, CDR2 YYEEEE, per germline. V dropped 0 bases and J dropped 3 bases, with 13 bases sitting between them. CDR3 nucleotides: TGTGCCAGCAGCTTGGGGGTTGCTAGCTTCTACGAGCAGTACTTC. It codes for CASSLGVASFYEQYF.

The J gene is TRBJ1-1, the V gene TRBV7-9; the D gene is possibly TRBD1 (5 bases). Trimming took off 4 bases at V and 5 bases at J, with 17 bases between the two ends. The CDR3 covers 15 residues. Germline loops: CDR1 SEHNR, CDR2 FQNEAQ (reference sequence). The DNA of the CDR3 is TGTGCCAGCAGCTCCCGCGTCGGGGGAGGAACTGAAGCTTTCTTT. Its translation: CASSSRVGGGTEAFF.

There are a few counts of this clone. The genes are TRBV5-4 and TRBJ1-6; perhaps TRBD1 as D (5 bases). V lost 4 bases and J lost 10, with 15 bases in between. The germline CDR1 and CDR2 sequences are SGHNT and YYREEE (reference sequence). CDR3 size: 14 residues. CDR3 in amino acids: CASSTGLGYSPLHF. The CDR3 coding sequence is TGTGCCAGCAGCACGGGACTAGGATACTCACCCCTCCACTTT. The whole variable domain, remainder taken from reference TRBV5-4 and TRBJ1-6, is ETGVTQSPTHLIKTRGQQVTLRCSSQSGHNTVSWYQQALGQGPQFIFQYYREEENGRGNFPPRFSGLQFPNYSSELNVNALELDDSALYLCASSTGLGYSPLHFGNGTRLTVT.

As to this clone: A read error is likely, as this CDR3 ends without the conserved phenylalanine or tryptophan. V is TRBV30 and J is TRBJ1-3, with a possible D match to TRBD1 (6 bases). The germline CDR1 and CDR2 sequences are GTSNPN and SVGIG (reference sequence). Between the trimmed V and J ends, which lost 2 bases and 0 bases, there was a span of 20 bases. The CDR3 runs 18 residues. The CDR3 spells CAWSIVRPDSFSGNTIYL. The CDR3 coding sequence is TGTGCCTGGAGTATAGTACGACCGGACAGCTTCTCTGGAAACACCATATATTTG.

The genes are TRBV2 and TRBJ2-7; TRBD2 might be the D (6 bases). The ends were cut back, 1 base at V and 6 bases at J, with 13 bases in the middle. Germline CDR1 is SNHLY and CDR2 is FYNNEI. The CDR3 contains 14 residues. The CDR3 DNA reads as TGTGCCAGCAGTGAAGGGCAGGGAGGTGGCGAGCAGTACTTC. Translated, it gives CASSEGQGGGEQYF.

This clone was found a few times. V gene TRBV5-1 combines with J gene TRBJ1-5; 7 bases map to TRBD1. This CDR3 region has 14 residues. The V gene end was trimmed by 5 bases and the J gene end by 2 bases; junction bases not matched to a gene: 4. Per germline, CDR1 SGHRS and CDR2 YFSETQ. The CDR3 DNA follows: TGCGCCAGCAGTGAGGGGGCTGGCAATCAGCCCCAGCATTTT. It is translated as CASSEGAGNQPQHF.

This chain joins TRBV5-1 and TRBJ2-3, with 15 nucleotides matching TRBD2. The CDR3 is 16 amino acids. The trim removed 4 bases at V and 5 bases at J, leaving 5 bases unmatched. The germline V gene encodes CDR1 SGHRS and CDR2 YFSETQ. The CDR3 spells CASSEGLAGGGDTQYF. CDR3 DNA: TGCGCCAGCAGCGAGGGACTAGCGGGAGGCGGAGATACGCAGTATTTT. The full variable domain, in which reference TRBV5-1 and TRBJ2-3 provide the parts outside the CDR3, is KAGVTQTPRYLIKTRGQQVTLSCSPISGHRSVSWYQQTPGQGLQFLFEYFSETQRNKGNFPGRFSGRQFSNSRSEMNVSTLELGDSALYLCASSEGLAGGGDTQYFGPGTRLTVL.

The genes are TRBV19 and TRBJ1-5, with 7 bases lining up with TRBD1. Trimming at V came to 5 bases and at J to 3 bases, leaving 7 bases not matched to a gene. CDR3 length equals 15 residues. The germline gives CDR1 LNHDA, CDR2 SQIVND (reference sequence). The CDR3 protein is CASSDQGEANQPQHF. For the CDR3, the DNA is TGTGCCAGTAGTGATCAGGGGGAGGCCAATCAGCCCCAGCATTTT.

This chain uses TRBV7-3 with TRBJ2-3, with 10 bases lining up with TRBD2. Germline V CDR1 and CDR2: SGHTA, FQGTGA. After removal of 4 bases from V and 4 bases from J, the junction contained 5 bases not matched to a gene. There are 15 residues in the CDR3. The CDR3 DNA is TGTGCCAGCAGCTCAAACCTAGCGGGAGCAGATACGCAGTATTTT. Translated, it gives CASSSNLAGADTQYF.

Written as DNA, the CDR3 is TGTGCCAGCAGTCGGACAGGGGTCTACGAGCAGTACTTC. This codes for CASSRTGVYEQYF. The rearrangement uses TRBV5-6 and TRBJ2-7, with 9 bases that match TRBD1. The V gene's germline CDR1 is SGHDT and CDR2 YYEEEE. The CDR3 spans 13 residues. The ends lost 5 bases at V and 3 bases at J; junction bases unmatched: 3.

This chain uses TRBV19 with TRBJ1-5, with 9 bases lining up with TRBD1. CDR1 and CDR2 from the germline V gene are LNHDA and SQIVND (reference sequence). J gave up 1 base and V 6 bases, and 1 base lay outside the gene matches. The CDR3 is 14 amino acids. For the CDR3, the DNA is TGTGCCAGTAGCGGGACAGGGAGCAATCAGCCCCAGCATTTT. It is translated as CASSGTGSNQPQHF.

The chain couples TRBV6-1 to TRBJ1-2, with D unclear. This CDR3 is 13 amino acids long. Germline CDR1 and CDR2: MNHNS and SASEGT. The V gene lost 4 bases and the J gene lost 3 bases, with 9 bases spanning the gap. This CDR3 reads CASSGGPDYGYTF. The DNA for the CDR3 is TGTGCCAGCAGTGGTGGGCCTGACTATGGCTACACCTTC.

The chain uses TRBV19 and TRBJ2-3; 11 bases are a match to TRBD2. CDR3 length: 16 amino acids. Germline V gene lookup returns CDR1 LNHDA and CDR2 SQIVND (reference sequence). Trimming removed 5 bases from V and 3 bases from J; junction bases left unmatched: 7. CDR3 residues: CASSVGLAVATDTQYF. The CDR3 nucleotides read TGTGCCAGTAGTGTGGGACTAGCGGTCGCAACAGATACGCAGTATTTT.

This clone was seen a few times. The chain carries TRBV9 and TRBJ2-2; 10 bases agree with TRBD2. CDR1 and CDR2 from the germline V gene are SGDLS and YYNGEE. Trimming at V came to 0 bases and at J to 0 bases, leaving 5 bases not matched to a gene. The CDR3 has 18 amino acids. The CDR3 region has the DNA TGTGCCAGCAGCGTAGGTCTAGCGGGAGCCGCGAACACCGGGGAGCTGTTTTTT. Its protein product is CASSVGLAGAANTGELFF.

The V and J genes are TRBV7-2 and TRBJ1-5; TRBD1 might be the D (6 bases). CDR1 SGHTA and CDR2 FQGNSA come from the germline V gene. Deletions cut 5 bases from V and 6 bases from J, with 17 bases between. This CDR3 comprises 15 residues. CDR3 nucleotides: TGTGCCAGCAGCCTCAGGGGACAACGGGGTCAGCCCCAGCATTTT. Translation: CASSLRGQRGQPQHF.

The chain joins TRBV6-5 to TRBJ2-7; 11 positions match TRBD2. Trimming removed 6 bases from V and 1 base from J; junction bases left unmatched: 2. This CDR3 is 14 amino acids long. Germline V gene sequence: CDR1 MNHEY, CDR2 SVGAGI. The CDR3 nucleotides read TGTGCCAGCAGCCGACTAGCGGGATCCTACGAGCAGTACTTC. Encoded protein: CASSRLAGSYEQYF.

This clone was counted once. The J gene is TRBJ1-3, the V gene TRBV9; D gene uncertain. Germline loops: CDR1 SGDLS, CDR2 YYNGEE. The CDR3 spans 15 residues. The V end lost 0 bases, the J end lost 1 base, and 8 bases lay between the germline ends. CDR3 nucleotide sequence: TGTGCCAGCAGCGTAGCTGAAACATCTGGAAACACCATATATTTT. It translates to CASSVAETSGNTIYF.

This clone was detected only once. The genes are TRBV19 and TRBJ2-5; tentatively, D is TRBD2 (7 bases). V dropped 2 bases and J dropped 4 bases, with 20 bases sitting between them. The CDR3 is made up of 17 amino acids. From germline, CDR1 is LNHDA and CDR2 SQIVND (reference sequence). The CDR3 coding sequence is TGTGCCAGTAGTATAATGGGGGGGCTCCGGGCTGGAGAGACCCAGTACTTC. Residues: CASSIMGGLRAGETQYF.